Presented here are 11 T cell receptor beta chains from one specimen sequenced in a study of blood T cell repertoires in COVID-19. The repertoire was sequenced with immunoSEQ multiplex PCR; TCRdb's copy has only in-frame clones and lacks some. Among 150,000 to 250,000 clones, approximately 85% were seen once, and the ten largest hold approximately 12%. The sample comprised PBMCs or T cells enriched from blood (not recorded which). These receptors originate from a man between 40 and 49 years old who had recovered from COVID-19.

The rearrangement joins TRBV19 to TRBJ2-1, with a possible D match to TRBD1 (6 bases). CDR3 length equals 14 residues. V lost 5 bases, J lost 0 bases, and 8 bases lay in between. Looked up from germline, CDR1 is LNHDA and CDR2 is SQIVND (reference sequence). The CDR3, as DNA: TGTGCCAGTAGTGGACAGAACTCCTACAATGAGCAGTTCTTC. It translates to CASSGQNSYNEQFF.

The chain uses TRBV4-2 and TRBJ2-6; 10 nucleotides line up with TRBD1. Germline CDR1 and CDR2: LGHNA and YNFKEQ. V dropped 0 bases and J dropped 2; count of bases not matched to a gene: 10. The CDR3 covers 20 residues. CDR3 nucleotide sequence: TGTGCCAGCAGCCAAGATGATTTTGGGACAGGGGTTACTGGGGCCAACGTCCTGACTTTC. This sequence encodes CASSQDDFGTGVTGANVLTF.

This chain connects TRBV28 to TRBJ1-3; 7 bases line up with TRBD1. CDR1 is MDHEN, CDR2 SYDVKM, per germline. This CDR3 comprises 14 residues. The trim removed 10 bases at V and 0 bases at J, leaving 6 bases unmatched. CDR3 nucleotides: TGTGCCACCAAGGGACAGATCTCTGGAAACACCATATATTTT. As protein: CATKGQISGNTIYF.

The V call is TRBV6-2 or TRBV6-3, the J call TRBJ2-7; D is uncertain. Germline V CDR1 and CDR2: MNHEY, SVGEGT. Between the trimmed V and J ends, which lost 2 bases and 5 bases, there was a span of 4 bases. The CDR3 has 11 amino acids. Written as DNA, the CDR3 is TGTGCCAGCAGTTACCTTAACGAGCAGTACTTC. Protein sequence: CASSYLNEQYF.

The rearrangement joins TRBV10-3 to TRBJ1-6; D unclear. The CDR3 covers 14 residues. Germline CDR1 is ENHRY and CDR2 is SYGVKD. Trimming took off 0 bases at V and 7 bases at J, with 7 bases between the two ends. CDR3: CAISESLRNSPLHF. The CDR3 region has the DNA TGTGCCATCAGTGAGTCCCTCCGGAATTCACCCCTCCACTTT.

The chain links TRBV5-1 to TRBJ2-3; 11 nucleotides agree with TRBD2. CDR3 size: 16 residues. Germline assignment: CDR1 SGHRS and CDR2 YFSETQ. J was trimmed by 1 base and V by 7 bases; bases with no gene match: 8. The CDR3 nucleotides read TGCGCCAGCCGAGGGACTAGCGGATTACGCACAGATACGCAGTATTTT. Translated, it gives CASRGTSGLRTDTQYF.

This chain joins TRBV7-9 and TRBJ1-1; D may be TRBD1 (5 bases). Trimming shortened V by 2 bases and J by 4 bases, and 11 bases separated the two germline ends. Germline CDR1 is SEHNR and CDR2 is FQNEAQ (reference sequence). CDR3 length: 14 residues. The DNA of the CDR3 is TGTGCCAGCAGCTTAAATATGGACACCACTGAAGCTTTCTTT. It specifies CASSLNMDTTEAFF. Supplemented by reference TRBV7-9 and TRBJ1-1, the full variable domain reads DTGVSQNPRHKITKRGQNVTFRCDPISEHNRLYWYRQTLGQGPEFLTYFQNEAQLEKSRLLSDRFSAERPKGSFSTLEIQRTEQGDSAMYLCASSLNMDTTEAFFGQGTRLTVV.

The chain employs TRBV11-2 and TRBJ1-4; D possibly corresponds to TRBD1 (5 bases). The CDR3 covers 13 residues. Germline CDR1 SGHAT, CDR2 FQNNGV. The V and J ends lost 4 bases and 7 bases respectively, with 10 bases between them. The CDR3 DNA reads as TGTGCCAGCAGCTCCCAGGGTTTTGAAAAACTGTTTTTT. It is translated as CASSSQGFEKLFF.

The chain links TRBV2 to TRBJ1-4; 7 bases are shared with TRBD1. Germline loops: CDR1 SNHLY, CDR2 FYNNEI. The V segment lost 5 bases and the J segment 6 bases; nucleotides outside the gene matches: 9. This CDR3 has 15 residues. CDR3 in amino acids: CASSTTGSVDEKLFF. Written as DNA, the CDR3 is TGTGCCAGCAGTACGACAGGGTCGGTGGATGAAAAACTGTTTTTT. Combining the CDR3 with reference TRBV2 and TRBJ1-4 gives the whole variable domain EPEVTQTPSHQVTQMGQEVILRCVPISNHLYFYWYRQILGQKVEFLVSFYNNEISEKSEIFDDQFSVERPDGSNFTLKIRSTKLEDSAMYFCASSTTGSVDEKLFFGSGTQLSVL.

This chain links TRBV14 with TRBJ1-1; D perhaps matches TRBD1 (6 bases). Germline V lookup: CDR1 SGHDN, CDR2 FVKESK. The CDR3 has 13 amino acids. V lost 8 bases and J lost 0, with 10 bases in between. The CDR3, as DNA: TGTGCCAGCGGTGGACAGTTGAACACTGAAGCTTTCTTT. This gives the protein CASGGQLNTEAFF.

The CDR3 loop reads CASSLGGEGKLFF. The CDR3 DNA reads TGTGCCAGCAGCTTAGGGGGGGAGGGAAAACTGTTTTTT. V and J are TRBV7-2 and TRBJ1-4; tentatively, D is TRBD1 (5 bases). The CDR3 runs to 13 residues. Germline values: CDR1 SGHTA, CDR2 FQGNSA. V lost 1 base and J 10 bases, leaving 10 bases between the germline ends.